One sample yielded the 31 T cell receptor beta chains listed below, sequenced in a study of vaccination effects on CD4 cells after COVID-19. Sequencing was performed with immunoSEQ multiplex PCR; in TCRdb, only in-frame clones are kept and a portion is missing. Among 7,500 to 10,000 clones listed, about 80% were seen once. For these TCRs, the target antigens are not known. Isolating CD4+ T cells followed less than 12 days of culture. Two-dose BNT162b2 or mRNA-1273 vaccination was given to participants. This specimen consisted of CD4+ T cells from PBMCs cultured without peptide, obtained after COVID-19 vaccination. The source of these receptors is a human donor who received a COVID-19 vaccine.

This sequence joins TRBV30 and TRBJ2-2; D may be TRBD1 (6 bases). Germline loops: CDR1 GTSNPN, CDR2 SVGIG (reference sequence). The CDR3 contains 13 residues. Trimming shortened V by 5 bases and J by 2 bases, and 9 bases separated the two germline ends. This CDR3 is CAWDRTNTGELFF. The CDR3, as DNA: TGTGCCTGGGACAGGACAAACACCGGGGAGCTGTTTTTT.

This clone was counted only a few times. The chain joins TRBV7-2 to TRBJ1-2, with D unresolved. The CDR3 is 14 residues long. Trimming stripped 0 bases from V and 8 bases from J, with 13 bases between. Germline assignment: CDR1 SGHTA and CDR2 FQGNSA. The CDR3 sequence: CASSLAYREDGYTF. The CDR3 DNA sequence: TGTGCCAGCAGCTTAGCTTATAGGGAGGACGGCTACACCTTC.

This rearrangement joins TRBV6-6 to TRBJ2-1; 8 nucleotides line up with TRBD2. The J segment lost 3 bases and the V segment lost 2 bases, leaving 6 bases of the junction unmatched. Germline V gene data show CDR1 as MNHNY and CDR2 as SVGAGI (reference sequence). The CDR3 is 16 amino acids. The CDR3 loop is CASSYPRGTSYNEQFF. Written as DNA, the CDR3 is TGTGCCAGCAGTTACCCCCGGGGGACTAGCTACAATGAGCAGTTCTTC.

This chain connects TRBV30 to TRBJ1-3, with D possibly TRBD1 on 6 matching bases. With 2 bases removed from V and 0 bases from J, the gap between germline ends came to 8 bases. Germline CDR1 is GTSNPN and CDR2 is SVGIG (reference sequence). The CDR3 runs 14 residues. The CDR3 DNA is TGTGCCTGGAGTCGGACAGCCTCTGGAAACACCATATATTTT. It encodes CAWSRTASGNTIYF.

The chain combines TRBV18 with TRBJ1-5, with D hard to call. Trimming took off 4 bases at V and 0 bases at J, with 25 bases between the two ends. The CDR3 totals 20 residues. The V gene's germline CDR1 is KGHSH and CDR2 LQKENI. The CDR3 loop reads CASSQPSKFGKSPSNQPQHF. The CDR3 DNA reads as TGTGCCAGCTCACAGCCCTCAAAGTTCGGGAAAAGTCCTAGCAATCAGCCCCAGCATTTT.

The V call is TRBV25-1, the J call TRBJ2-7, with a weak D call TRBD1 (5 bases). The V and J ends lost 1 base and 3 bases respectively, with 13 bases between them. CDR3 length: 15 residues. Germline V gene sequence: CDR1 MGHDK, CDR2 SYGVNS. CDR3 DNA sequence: TGTGCCAGCAGTGAATCCCCCACCCAGGGCTACGAGCAGTACTTC. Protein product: CASSESPTQGYEQYF.

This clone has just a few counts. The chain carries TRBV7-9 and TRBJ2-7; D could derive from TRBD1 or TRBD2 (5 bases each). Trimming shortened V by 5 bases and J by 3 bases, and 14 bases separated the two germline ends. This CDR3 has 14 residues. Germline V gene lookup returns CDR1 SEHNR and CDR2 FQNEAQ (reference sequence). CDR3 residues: CASSHGTPDYEQYF. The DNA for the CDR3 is TGTGCCAGCAGCCACGGGACGCCCGACTACGAGCAGTACTTC.

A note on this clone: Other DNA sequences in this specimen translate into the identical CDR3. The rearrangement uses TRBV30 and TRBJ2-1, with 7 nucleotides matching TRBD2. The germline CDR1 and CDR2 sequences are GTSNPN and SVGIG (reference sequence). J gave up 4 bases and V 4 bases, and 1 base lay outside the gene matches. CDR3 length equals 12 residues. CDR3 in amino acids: CAWTSGYNEQFF. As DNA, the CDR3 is TGTGCCTGGACTAGCGGATACAATGAGCAGTTCTTC.

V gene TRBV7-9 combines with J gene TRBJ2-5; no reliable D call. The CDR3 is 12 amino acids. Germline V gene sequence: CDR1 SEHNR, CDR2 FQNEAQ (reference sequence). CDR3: CAASRYQETQYF. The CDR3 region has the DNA TGTGCGGCCTCCCGGTACCAAGAGACCCAGTACTTC. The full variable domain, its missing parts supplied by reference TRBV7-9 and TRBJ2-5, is DTGVSQNPRHKITKRGQNVTFRCDPISEHNRLYWYRQTLGQGPEFLTYFQNEAQLEKSRLLSDRFSAERPKGSFSTLEIQRTEQGDSAMYLCAASRYQETQYFGPGTRLLVL.

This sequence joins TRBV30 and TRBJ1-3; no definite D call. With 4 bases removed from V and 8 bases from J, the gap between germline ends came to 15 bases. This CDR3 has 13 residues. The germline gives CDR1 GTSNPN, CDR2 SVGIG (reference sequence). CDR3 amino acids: CAWKRDPAHTIYF. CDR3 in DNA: TGTGCCTGGAAAAGAGACCCTGCGCACACCATATATTTT.

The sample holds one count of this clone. CDR3 sequence: CASSQDIGQGNQPQHF. The CDR3 nucleotides are TGCGCCAGCAGCCAAGATATCGGCCAGGGGAATCAGCCCCAGCATTTT. The chain links TRBV4-3 to TRBJ1-5; tentatively, D is TRBD1 (6 bases). The length of the CDR3 is 16 residues. Trimming left V 0 bases short and J 4 bases short, with 13 bases between. The germline V gene encodes CDR1 LGHNA and CDR2 YSLEER.

The CDR3 spells CASKPGQSNYGYTF. In DNA, the CDR3 is TGTGCCAGCAAACCGGGACAGTCTAACTATGGCTACACCTTC. The chain uses TRBV6-6 and TRBJ1-2; 7 nucleotides align to TRBD1. V shed 7 bases, J shed 0 bases, and the junction held 5 bases outside the gene matches. The CDR3 is 14 amino acids. Germline CDR1 MNHNY, CDR2 SVGAGI (reference sequence).

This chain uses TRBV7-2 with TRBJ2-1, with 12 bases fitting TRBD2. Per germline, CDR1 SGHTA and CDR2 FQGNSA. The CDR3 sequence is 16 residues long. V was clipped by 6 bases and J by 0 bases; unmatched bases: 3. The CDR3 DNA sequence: TGTGCCAGCAGACGGGGACTAGCGGGCTCCTACAATGAGCAGTTCTTC. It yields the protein CASRRGLAGSYNEQFF.

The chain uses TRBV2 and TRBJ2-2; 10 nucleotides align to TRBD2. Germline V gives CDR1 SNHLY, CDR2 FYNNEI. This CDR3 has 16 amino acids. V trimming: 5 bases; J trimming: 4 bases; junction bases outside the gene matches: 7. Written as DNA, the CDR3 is TGTGCCAGCAGTACAAGCGGGAGGGCCGCCACCGGGGAGCTGTTTTTT. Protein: CASSTSGRAATGELFF.

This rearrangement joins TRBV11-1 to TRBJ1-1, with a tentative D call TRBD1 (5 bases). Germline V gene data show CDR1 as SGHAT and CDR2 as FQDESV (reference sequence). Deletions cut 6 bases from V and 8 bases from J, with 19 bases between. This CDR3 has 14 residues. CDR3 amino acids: CASRLGTWSGEAFF. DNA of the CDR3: TGTGCCAGCAGGCTTGGGACCTGGTCTGGGGAAGCTTTCTTT.

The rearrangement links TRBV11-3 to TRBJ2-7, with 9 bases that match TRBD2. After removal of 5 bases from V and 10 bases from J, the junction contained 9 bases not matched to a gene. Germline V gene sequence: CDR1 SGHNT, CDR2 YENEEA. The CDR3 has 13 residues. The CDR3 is CASSTYSGSAQYF. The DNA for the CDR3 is TGTGCCAGCAGCACCTATAGCGGGAGCGCACAGTACTTC.

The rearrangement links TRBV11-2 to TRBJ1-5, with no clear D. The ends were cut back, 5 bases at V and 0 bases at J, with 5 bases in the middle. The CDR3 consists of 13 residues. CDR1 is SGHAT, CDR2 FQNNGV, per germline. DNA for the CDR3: TGTGCCAGCAGCCCGAATAGCAATCAGCCCCAGCATTTT. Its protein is CASSPNSNQPQHF.

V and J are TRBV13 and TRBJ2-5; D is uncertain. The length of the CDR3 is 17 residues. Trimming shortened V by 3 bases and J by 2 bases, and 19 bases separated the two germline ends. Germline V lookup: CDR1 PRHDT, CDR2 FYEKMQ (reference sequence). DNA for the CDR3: TGTGCCAGCAGCTTGGGCTTCTCATGGACGAAGCAAGAGACCCAGTACTTC. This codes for CASSLGFSWTKQETQYF.

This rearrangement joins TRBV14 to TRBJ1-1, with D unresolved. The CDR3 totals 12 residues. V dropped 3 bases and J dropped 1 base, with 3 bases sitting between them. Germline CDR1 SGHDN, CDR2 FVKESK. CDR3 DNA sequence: TGTGCCAGCAGCCAGGGGAACACTGAAGCTTTCTTT. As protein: CASSQGNTEAFF.

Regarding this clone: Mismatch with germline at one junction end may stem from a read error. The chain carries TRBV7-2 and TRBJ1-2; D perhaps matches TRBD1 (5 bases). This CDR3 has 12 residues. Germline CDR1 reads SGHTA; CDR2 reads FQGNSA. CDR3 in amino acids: CASSLEKPKDTF. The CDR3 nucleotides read TGTGCCAGCAGCTTAGAGAAGCCCAAGGACACGTTC.

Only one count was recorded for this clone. CDR3 in DNA: TGTGCCAGCAGTGAGCCGGCGCCAAAAACGGGGACCCAGTACTTC. This translates into CASSEPAPKTGTQYF. The chain uses TRBV25-1 and TRBJ2-5; D unresolved. V lost 3 bases and J 7 bases, leaving 18 bases between the germline ends. The CDR3 spans 15 residues. Germline lookup yields CDR1 MGHDK and CDR2 SYGVNS.

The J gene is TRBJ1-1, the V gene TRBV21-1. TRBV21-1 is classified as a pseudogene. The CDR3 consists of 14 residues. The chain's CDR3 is CASSKGTVNTEAFF. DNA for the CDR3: TGTGCCAGCAGCAAAGGGACGGTGAACACTGAAGCTTTCTTT.

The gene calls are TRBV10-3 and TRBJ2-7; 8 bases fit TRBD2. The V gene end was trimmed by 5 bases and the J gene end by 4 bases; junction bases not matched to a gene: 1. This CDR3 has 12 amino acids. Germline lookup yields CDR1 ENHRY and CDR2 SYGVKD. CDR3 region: CAISSGSYEQYF. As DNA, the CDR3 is TGTGCCATCAGTAGCGGGAGTTACGAGCAGTACTTC.

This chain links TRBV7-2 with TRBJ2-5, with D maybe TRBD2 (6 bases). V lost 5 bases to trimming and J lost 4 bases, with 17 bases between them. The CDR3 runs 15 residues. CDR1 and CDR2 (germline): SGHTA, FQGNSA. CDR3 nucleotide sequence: TGTGCCAGCAGCCCCCCCTCCGGGAGTGGAGAGACCCAGTACTTC. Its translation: CASSPPSGSGETQYF.

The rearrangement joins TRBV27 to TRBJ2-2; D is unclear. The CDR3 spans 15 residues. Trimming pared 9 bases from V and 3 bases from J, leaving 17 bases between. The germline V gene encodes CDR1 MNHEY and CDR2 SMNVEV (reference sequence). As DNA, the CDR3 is TGTGCCAGGGCCGTTCGGAGCTATTACACCGGGGAGCTGTTTTTT. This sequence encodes CARAVRSYYTGELFF.

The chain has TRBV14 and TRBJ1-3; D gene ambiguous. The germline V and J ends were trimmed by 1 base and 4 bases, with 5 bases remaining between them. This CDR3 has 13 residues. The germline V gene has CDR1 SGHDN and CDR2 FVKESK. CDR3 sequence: CASSQATGNTIYF. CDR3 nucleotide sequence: TGTGCCAGCAGCCAAGCCACGGGAAACACCATATATTTT.

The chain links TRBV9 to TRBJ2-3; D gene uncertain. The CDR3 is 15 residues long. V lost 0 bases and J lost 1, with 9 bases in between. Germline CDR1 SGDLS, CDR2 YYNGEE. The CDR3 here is CASSVDGVGTDTQYF. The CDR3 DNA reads TGTGCCAGCAGCGTAGATGGCGTAGGCACAGATACGCAGTATTTT.

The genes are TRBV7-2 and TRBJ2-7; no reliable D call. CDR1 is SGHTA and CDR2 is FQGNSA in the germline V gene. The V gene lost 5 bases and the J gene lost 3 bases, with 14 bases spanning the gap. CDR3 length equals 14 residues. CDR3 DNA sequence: TGTGCCAGCAGCCCCCGGACGGAACGCTACGAGCAGTACTTC. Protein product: CASSPRTERYEQYF.

The CDR3 bases are TGTGCCATCAGGTTAGGACAGGATGATTCACCCCTCCACTTT. This gives the protein CAIRLGQDDSPLHF. The V and J genes are TRBV10-3 and TRBJ1-6; 7 bases match TRBD1. This CDR3 contains 14 residues. Germline lookup yields CDR1 ENHRY and CDR2 SYGVKD. With V trimmed by 6 bases and J by 8 bases, 7 bases remained unmatched.

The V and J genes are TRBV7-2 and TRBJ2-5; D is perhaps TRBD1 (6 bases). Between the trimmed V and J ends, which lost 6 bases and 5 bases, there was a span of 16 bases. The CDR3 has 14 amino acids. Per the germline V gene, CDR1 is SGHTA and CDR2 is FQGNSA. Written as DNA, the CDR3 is TGTGCCAGCAGGCCGGTGGGGGCTTGGGAGACCCAGTACTTC. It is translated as CASRPVGAWETQYF.

CDR3 region: CASSKNGQEIGTEAFF. CDR3 DNA sequence: TGTGCCAGCTCAAAGAACGGGCAGGAGATAGGAACTGAAGCTTTCTTT. This chain links TRBV18 with TRBJ1-1, with no clear D. The CDR3 is 16 residues long. V lost 5 bases to trimming and J lost 5 bases, with 21 bases between them. Germline V gives CDR1 KGHSH, CDR2 LQKENI.